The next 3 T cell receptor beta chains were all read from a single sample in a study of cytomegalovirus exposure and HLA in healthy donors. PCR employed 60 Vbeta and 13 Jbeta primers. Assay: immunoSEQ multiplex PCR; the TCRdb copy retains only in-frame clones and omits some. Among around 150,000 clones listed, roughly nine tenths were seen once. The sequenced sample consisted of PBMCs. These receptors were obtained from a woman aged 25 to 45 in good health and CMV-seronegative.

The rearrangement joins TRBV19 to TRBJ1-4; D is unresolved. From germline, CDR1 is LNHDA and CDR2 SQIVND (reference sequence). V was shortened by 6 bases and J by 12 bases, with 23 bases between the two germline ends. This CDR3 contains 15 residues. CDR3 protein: CASSMVFAGSVELFF. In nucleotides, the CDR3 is TGTGCCAGTAGCATGGTATTTGCGGGCTCGGTGGAACTGTTTTTT.

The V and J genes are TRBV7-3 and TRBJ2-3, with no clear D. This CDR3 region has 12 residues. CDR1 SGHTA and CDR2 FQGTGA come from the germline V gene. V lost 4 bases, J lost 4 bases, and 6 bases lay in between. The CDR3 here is CASSSEADTQYF. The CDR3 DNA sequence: TGTGCCAGCAGCTCCGAGGCAGATACGCAGTATTTT.

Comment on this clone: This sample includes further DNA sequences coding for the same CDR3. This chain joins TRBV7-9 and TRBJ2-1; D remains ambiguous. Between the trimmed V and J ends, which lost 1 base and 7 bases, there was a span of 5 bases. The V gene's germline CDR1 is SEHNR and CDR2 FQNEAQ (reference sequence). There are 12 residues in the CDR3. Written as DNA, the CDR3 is TGTGCCAGCAGCTTAGGGAGAAATGAGCAGTTCTTC. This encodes CASSLGRNEQFF.